This T cell receptor (beta chain) was identified during a study of blood T cell repertoires in COVID-19. Assay used: immunoSEQ multiplex PCR; TCRdb lists only in-frame clones, some missing. The table shows under 300,000 clones, with about 88% occurring only once. In this sample, this clone turned up a few times. The J segment lost 1 base and the V segment lost 8 bases, leaving 4 bases of the junction unmatched. CDR3 length: 13 amino acids. CDR1 and CDR2 from the germline V gene are SNHLY and FYNNEI. This clonotype was sampled from a woman aged 55-70 years in a cohort exposed to, infected with or recovered from COVID-19 (not recorded which). V gene TRBV2 combines with J gene TRBJ2-5; TRBD2 agrees at 7 bases. Specimen: PBMCs or T cells enriched from blood (not recorded which). CDR3 in DNA: TGTGCCAGCCGGACTAGTCCCCAAGAGACCCAGTACTTC. Its protein is CASRTSPQETQYF. Full variable domain (missing parts from reference TRBV2 and TRBJ2-5): EPEVTQTPSHQVTQMGQEVILRCVPISNHLYFYWYRQILGQKVEFLVSFYNNEISEKSEIFDDQFSVERPDGSNFTLKIRSTKLEDSAMYFCASRTSPQETQYFGPGTRLLVL.